The clone carrying this TCR beta chain was seen just once. The antigen remains unidentified. V dropped 0 bases and J dropped 5; count of bases not matched to a gene: 7. CDR1 and CDR2 (germline): LGHNA, YSLEER. CDR3 length: 17 amino acids. This sample is part of a study of OX40 agonist ivuxolimab in advanced cancers. Study-wide results and caveats: CD4+ and CD8+ blood T cells expanded clonally by week 6 at 0.1 to 3.0 mg/kg.

Libraries were prepared by immunoSEQ multiplex PCR; TCRdb keeps only in-frame clonotypes and omits some of them. This table holds under 100,000 clones, around 93% found once. This chain uses TRBV4-3 with TRBJ2-1, with 10 positions matching TRBD2. Specimen: CD4+ or CD8+ T cells sorted from blood, collected in a trial of the OX40 agonist ivuxolimab. The TCR comes from an adult with an advanced solid tumor such as melanoma, head and neck, liver or kidney cancer. CDR3 sequence: CASSQDRGTSANNEQFF. The CDR3 DNA reads as TGCGCCAGCAGCCAAGATAGGGGGACTAGCGCGAACAATGAGCAGTTCTTC.